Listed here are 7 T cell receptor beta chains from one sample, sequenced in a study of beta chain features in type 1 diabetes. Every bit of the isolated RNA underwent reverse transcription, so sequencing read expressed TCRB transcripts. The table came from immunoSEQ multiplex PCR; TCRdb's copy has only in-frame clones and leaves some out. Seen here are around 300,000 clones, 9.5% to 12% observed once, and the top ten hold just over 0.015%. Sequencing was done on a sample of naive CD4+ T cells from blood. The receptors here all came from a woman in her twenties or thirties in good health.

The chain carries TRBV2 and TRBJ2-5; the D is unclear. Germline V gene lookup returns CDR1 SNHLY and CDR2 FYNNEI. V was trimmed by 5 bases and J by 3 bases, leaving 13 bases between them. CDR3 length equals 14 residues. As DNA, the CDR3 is TGTGCCAGCAGTCCACAGAGAGTAGAAGAGACCCAGTACTTC. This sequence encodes CASSPQRVEETQYF.

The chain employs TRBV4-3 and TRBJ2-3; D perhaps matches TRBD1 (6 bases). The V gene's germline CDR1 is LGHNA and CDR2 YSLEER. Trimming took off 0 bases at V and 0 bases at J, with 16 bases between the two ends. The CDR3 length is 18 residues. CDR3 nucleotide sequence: TGCGCCAGCAGCCAAGATAGTGTACAGGGACATAGCACAGATACGCAGTATTTT. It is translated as CASSQDSVQGHSTDTQYF.

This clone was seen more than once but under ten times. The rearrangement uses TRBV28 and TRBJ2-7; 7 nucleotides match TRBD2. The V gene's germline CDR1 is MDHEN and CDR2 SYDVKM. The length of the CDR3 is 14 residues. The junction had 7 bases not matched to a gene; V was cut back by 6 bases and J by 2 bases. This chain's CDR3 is CASSSSAGAYEQYF. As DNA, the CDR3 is TGTGCCAGCAGCTCCTCGGCGGGAGCCTACGAGCAGTACTTC. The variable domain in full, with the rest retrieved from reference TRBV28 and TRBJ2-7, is DVKVTQSSRYLVKRTGEKVFLECVQDMDHENMFWYRQDPGLGLRLIYFSYDVKMKEKGDIPEGYSVSREKKERFSLILESASTNQTSMYLCASSSSAGAYEQYFGPGTRLTVT.

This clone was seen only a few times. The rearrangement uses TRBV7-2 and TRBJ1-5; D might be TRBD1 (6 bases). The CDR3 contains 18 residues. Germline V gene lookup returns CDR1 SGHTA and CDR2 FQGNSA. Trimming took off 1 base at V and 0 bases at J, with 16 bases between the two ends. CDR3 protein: CASSLVSGGALSNQPQHF. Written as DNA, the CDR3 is TGTGCCAGCAGCTTAGTTTCCGGGGGGGCGCTTAGCAATCAGCCCCAGCATTTT.

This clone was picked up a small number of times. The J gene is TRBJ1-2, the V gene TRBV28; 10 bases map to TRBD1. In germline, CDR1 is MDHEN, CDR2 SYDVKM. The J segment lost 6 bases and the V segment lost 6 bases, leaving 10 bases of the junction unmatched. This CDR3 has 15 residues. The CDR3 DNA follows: TGTGCCAGCAGCCCCGAGGGACAGGGGATAAATGGCTACACCTTC. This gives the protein CASSPEGQGINGYTF.

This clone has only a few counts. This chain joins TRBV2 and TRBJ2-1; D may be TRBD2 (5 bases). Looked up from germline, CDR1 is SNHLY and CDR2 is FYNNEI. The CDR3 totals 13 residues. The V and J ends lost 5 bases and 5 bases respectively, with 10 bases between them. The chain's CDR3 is CASSLRGNNEQFF. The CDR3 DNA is TGTGCCAGCAGTCTACGAGGGAACAATGAGCAGTTCTTC.

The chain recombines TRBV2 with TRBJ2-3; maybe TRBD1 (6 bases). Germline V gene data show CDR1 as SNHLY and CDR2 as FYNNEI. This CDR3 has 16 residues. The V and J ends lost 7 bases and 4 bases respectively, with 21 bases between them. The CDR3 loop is CASIPFGGAPADTQYF. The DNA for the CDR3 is TGTGCCAGCATCCCTTTTGGGGGCGCCCCGGCAGATACGCAGTATTTT.